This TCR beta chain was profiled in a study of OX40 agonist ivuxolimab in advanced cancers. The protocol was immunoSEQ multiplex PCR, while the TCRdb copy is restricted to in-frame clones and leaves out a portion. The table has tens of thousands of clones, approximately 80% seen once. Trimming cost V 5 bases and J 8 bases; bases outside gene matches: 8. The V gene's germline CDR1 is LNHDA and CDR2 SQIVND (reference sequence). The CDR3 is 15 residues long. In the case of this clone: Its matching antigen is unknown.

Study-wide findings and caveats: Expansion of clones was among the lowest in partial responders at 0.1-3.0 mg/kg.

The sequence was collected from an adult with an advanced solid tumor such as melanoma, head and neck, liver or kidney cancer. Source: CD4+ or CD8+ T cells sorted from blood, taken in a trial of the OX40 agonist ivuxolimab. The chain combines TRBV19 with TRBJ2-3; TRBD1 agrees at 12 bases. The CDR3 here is CASSWGQGAQATQYF. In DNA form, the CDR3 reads TGTGCCAGTAGTTGGGGACAGGGGGCACAGGCTACGCAGTATTTT.